This T cell receptor beta chain was retrieved from a study of cytotoxic CD8 clonotypes in ibrutinib-treated CLL. Study context: Samples averaged approximately 250,000 productive templates and just under 95,000 productive rearrangements. Study-wide findings and caveats: At ibrutinib response, clonality increased, and at progression it declined back toward baseline.

Cryopreserved PBMCs yielded roughly 2.1 micrograms of genomic DNA for TCR beta libraries. V lost 5 bases and J 1 base, leaving 15 bases between the germline ends. Germline CDR1 KGHSH, CDR2 LQKENI. The CDR3 consists of 16 residues. Regarding this clone: Its cognate antigen is unknown.

The protocol was immunoSEQ multiplex PCR, while the TCRdb copy is restricted to in-frame clones and leaves out a portion. The data hold 90,000 to 150,000 clones, with 58% observed a single time. The input for sequencing was PBMCs, taken after 24 months of ibrutinib treatment. This receptor was obtained from a human donor with chronic lymphocytic leukemia. The chain uses TRBV18 and TRBJ1-5; D is unresolved. The CDR3 nucleotides are TGTGCCAGCTCATCCCTCTCGGCTCAAAGCAATCAGCCCCAGCATTTT. This translates into CASSSLSAQSNQPQHF.